This T cell receptor beta chain was sequenced for a study of T cells in Graves' hyperthyroidism and ophthalmopathy. Study information: Sampling of peripheral blood happened at initial diagnosis, prior to any treatment.

Uncontrolled infection, other autoimmune disease, pregnancy and lactation each barred patients from inclusion. Used for diagnoses were clinical symptoms, serum thyroxine and TRAb, thyroid ultrasound and orbital computed tomography. Study observations and caveats: A median about 6.2 months before onset, the model predicted ophthalmopathy.

Using RNA transcripts as the source, TCR beta CDR3 regions were amplified. When the TCR CDR3 underwent first-round RT-PCR, the HTBI primer set was used. MiXCR was run by TCRdb on the multiplex PCR reads, yielding one entry per CDR3 protein. There are some 400,000 distinct CDR3 sequences in the sample; approximately 15% occur only once, and about 10% lies in the top ten. This clonotype was counted many times. Its antigen is undetermined. The source of this sequence is a woman in her sixties or seventies with Graves' hyperthyroidism. Source material: blood.

In DNA form, the CDR3 reads TGTGCCAGCAGCGGCACCATAAAGGGGACCTACGAGCAGTACTTC. This codes for CASSGTIKGTYEQYF. This chain uses TRBV11-2 with TRBJ2-7; TRBD1 might be the D (5 bases). V lost 5 bases and J 2 bases, leaving 16 bases between the germline ends. The V gene's germline CDR1 is SGHAT and CDR2 FQNNGV. The CDR3 sequence is 15 residues long.